This T cell receptor beta chain comes out of a study of post-analysis software for immune sequencing data. About the study: The cohort encompassed relapsing-remitting, secondary progressive and progressive-relapsing multiple sclerosis disease courses. Findings and limits, study-wide: Patients used five TRBV segments, including TRBV5-6, TRBV5-1 and TRBV20-1, more often than controls. Controls significantly exceeded multiple sclerosis patients in normalized Chao1 diversity.

The V segment lost 7 bases and the J segment 1 base; nucleotides outside the gene matches: 6. The CDR3 contains 14 residues. Germline CDR1 and CDR2: SQVTM and ANQGSEA. Unique molecular identifiers featured in each of the TCR beta cDNA libraries. Between roughly 1 and 11 million T cells gave rise to a few hundred thousand cDNA molecules. TCRdb reanalysed the PCR reads using MiXCR and keeps one entry per CDR3 protein. Found here are about 500,000 distinct CDR3 sequences, approximately 46% of them singletons; the top ten hold about 12%. This clonotype was seen only once. Its antigen is not known. Sample: blood. V usage is TRBV29-1 and J usage is TRBJ1-1; the match to TRBD1 covers 10 bases. The source is a girl aged 10 to 17 with multiple sclerosis. CDR3 coding DNA: TGCAGCGGCCGGAGGGACAGGGGGAACACTGAAGCTTTCTTT. Translated, it gives CSGRRDRGNTEAFF.